The 23 T cell receptor beta chains given below trace back to one sample, sequenced in a study of blood T cell repertoires in COVID-19. The protocol was immunoSEQ multiplex PCR, while the TCRdb copy is restricted to in-frame clones and leaves out a portion. The repertoire holds around 190,000 clones, with around nine tenths as singletons. Sequenced sample: peripheral blood. The origin of the receptors is a man in his late teens or twenties with active or convalescent COVID-19.

J is TRBJ1-2 and V is TRBV14; no clear D. Looked up from germline, CDR1 is SGHDN and CDR2 is FVKESK. The V end was cut by 4 bases, the J end by 6 bases, with 9 bases between. This CDR3 has 12 amino acids. The CDR3: CASSPRLDGYTF. In DNA, the CDR3 is TGTGCCAGCAGCCCTCGACTGGATGGCTACACCTTC.

The chain has TRBV5-1 and TRBJ2-1, with TRBD2 matching over 14 bases. The V gene's germline CDR1 is SGHRS and CDR2 YFSETQ. V lost 0 bases and J lost 9; bases outside the gene matches: 5. The CDR3 contains 16 residues. Here the CDR3 reads CASSLAGLAGAAEQFF. The CDR3 bases are TGCGCCAGCAGCTTGGCGGGACTAGCGGGAGCGGCTGAGCAGTTCTTC. The full variable domain, completed using reference TRBV5-1 and TRBJ2-1, is KAGVTQTPRYLIKTRGQQVTLSCSPISGHRSVSWYQQTPGQGLQFLFEYFSETQRNKGNFPGRFSGRQFSNSRSEMNVSTLELGDSALYLCASSLAGLAGAAEQFFGPGTRLTVL.

This clone was detected only once. J is TRBJ2-7 and V is TRBV4-1; 7 bases fit TRBD2. The germline V gene encodes CDR1 MGHRA and CDR2 YSYEKL. CDR3 length: 15 amino acids. After removal of 0 bases from V and 4 bases from J, the junction contained 6 bases not matched to a gene. The CDR3 region has the DNA TGCGCCAGCAGCCAAGAGCAGAGGGAGGGATACGAGCAGTACTTC. Amino acid sequence: CASSQEQREGYEQYF.

This chain joins TRBV11-2 and TRBJ1-2; 8 bases match TRBD1. Trimming at V came to 1 base and at J to 5 bases, leaving 0 bases not matched to a gene. Looked up from germline, CDR1 is SGHAT and CDR2 is FQNNGV. The CDR3 is 13 amino acids. DNA for the CDR3: TGTGCCAGCAGCTTAGGGACAGGGTATGGCTACACCTTC. Translating gives CASSLGTGYGYTF.

The chain is built from TRBV30 and TRBJ2-7; D may be TRBD1 (6 bases). Germline CDR1 GTSNPN, CDR2 SVGIG (reference sequence). CDR3 length: 14 residues. V was cut by 4 bases and J by 0 bases, with 13 bases left in between. The CDR3 coding sequence is TGTGCCTGGAATCAGGACAGTTCCTCCTACGAGCAGTACTTC. Its translation: CAWNQDSSSYEQYF.

This chain uses TRBV13 with TRBJ1-4, with 7 nucleotides matching TRBD1. The CDR3 length is 15 residues. The germline V gene has CDR1 PRHDT and CDR2 FYEKMQ (reference sequence). Losses at the gene ends were 4 bases for V and 6 bases for J; bases not matched to a gene: 8. The CDR3 coding sequence is TGTGCCAGCAGCTCAAGCAGGGGGGTGGATGAAAAACTGTTTTTT. It yields the protein CASSSSRGVDEKLFF.

The V call is TRBV2, the J call TRBJ2-3; 13 bases are a match to TRBD2. CDR1 is SNHLY, CDR2 FYNNEI, per germline. V gave up 8 bases and J gave up 5 bases; unmatched junction bases: 7. This CDR3 is built from 15 residues. The CDR3: CASLGLAGAVDTQYF. The DNA for the CDR3 is TGTGCCAGCCTAGGACTAGCGGGGGCCGTAGATACGCAGTATTTT.

The chain joins TRBV7-2 to TRBJ2-7, with 7 nucleotides matching TRBD1. The CDR3 is made up of 14 amino acids. Germline lookup yields CDR1 SGHTA and CDR2 FQGNSA. J was trimmed by 6 bases and V by 5 bases; bases with no gene match: 10. The CDR3 bases are TGTGCCAGCAGCCCTCAGGGGGACACAGGCGAGCAGTACTTC. Protein sequence: CASSPQGDTGEQYF. The full variable domain, rest sourced from reference TRBV7-2 and TRBJ2-7, is GAGVSQSPSNKVTEKGKDVELRCDPISGHTALYWYRQSLGQGLEFLIYFQGNSAPDKSGLPSDRFSAERTGGSVSTLTIQRTQQEDSAVYLCASSPQGDTGEQYFGPGTRLTVT.

The rearrangement joins TRBV14 to TRBJ1-2; no clear D gene. The CDR3 length is 12 residues. Trimming left V 4 bases short and J 4 bases short, with 7 bases between. CDR1 and CDR2 (germline): SGHDN, FVKESK. The CDR3 spells CASSLDTYGYTF. CDR3 bases: TGTGCCAGCAGCCTCGACACCTATGGCTACACCTTC.

The rearrangement uses TRBV29-1 and TRBJ2-1, with D possibly being TRBD2 (5 bases). Trimming left V 3 bases short and J 8 bases short, with 11 bases between. This CDR3 contains 12 residues. In germline, CDR1 is SQVTM, CDR2 ANQGSEA. The CDR3 sequence: CSVDRDIDEQFF. CDR3 DNA: TGCAGCGTTGACCGGGATATCGATGAGCAGTTCTTC.

The rearrangement uses TRBV7-8 and TRBJ2-5, with TRBD2 matching 7 bases. CDR3 size: 17 residues. V shed 0 bases, J shed 0 bases, and the junction held 7 bases outside the gene matches. Germline values: CDR1 SGHVS, CDR2 FQNEAQ. The CDR3 here is CASSLAAGGGNQETQYF. The CDR3 coding sequence is TGTGCCAGCAGCTTAGCCGCTGGCGGGGGTAACCAAGAGACCCAGTACTTC.

J is TRBJ2-2 and V is TRBV7-2; D may be TRBD2 (6 bases). Germline CDR1 reads SGHTA; CDR2 reads FQGNSA. This CDR3 is 16 amino acids long. V lost 1 base and J 4 bases, leaving 13 bases between the germline ends. The CDR3, as DNA: TGTGCCAGCAGCTTAGTGTCCGGGAGTAGCACCGGGGAGCTGTTTTTT. This sequence encodes CASSLVSGSSTGELFF.

This clone has just one count. DNA for the CDR3: TGTGCCGGGGTGAAGGTGCCAGGGGGGAATGAAAAACTGTTTTTT. Translating it yields CAGVKVPGGNEKLFF. This sequence joins TRBV30 and TRBJ1-4, with 7 positions matching TRBD1. The germline CDR1 and CDR2 sequences are GTSNPN and SVGIG (reference sequence). The CDR3 spans 15 residues. The trim removed 8 bases at V and 5 bases at J, leaving 14 bases unmatched.

Details on this clone: Compared with germline, one end of the junction differs, possibly owing to a read error. The rearrangement joins TRBV14 to TRBJ1-2, with 8 bases fitting TRBD1. This CDR3 is 13 amino acids long. The germline gives CDR1 SGHDN, CDR2 FVKESK. The CDR3 protein is CASSEDRGLGYTF. The CDR3 bases are TGTGCCAGCAGCGAAGACAGGGGTTTGGGCTACACCTTC.

This clone was observed a single time. The chain couples TRBV19 to TRBJ1-2, with 11 bases identical to TRBD1. CDR3 length equals 13 residues. The germline gives CDR1 LNHDA, CDR2 SQIVND (reference sequence). With V trimmed by 9 bases and J by 7 bases, 7 bases remained unmatched. CDR3 amino acids: CARGTGGDGGYTF. The CDR3 DNA sequence: TGTGCCAGGGGGACAGGGGGGGATGGTGGCTACACCTTC. The full variable domain, completed using reference TRBV19 and TRBJ1-2, is DGGITQSPKYLFRKEGQNVTLSCEQNLNHDAMYWYRQDPGQGLRLIYYSQIVNDFQKGDIAEGYSVSREKKESFPLTVTSAQKNPTAFYLCARGTGGDGGYTFGSGTRLTVV.

This chain links TRBV19 with TRBJ2-5; D is undetermined. The CDR3 is 13 residues long. CDR1 is LNHDA, CDR2 SQIVND, per germline (reference sequence). Trimming removed 5 bases at V and 7 bases at J, with 14 bases between. In DNA form, the CDR3 reads TGTGCCAGTAGTCCGTACCCCAGAGGGACCCAGTACTTC. Encoded protein: CASSPYPRGTQYF.

The genes are TRBV5-6 and TRBJ2-1, with D perhaps matching TRBD2 (6 bases). Per the germline V gene, CDR1 is SGHDT and CDR2 is YYEEEE. With 0 bases removed from V and 10 bases from J, the gap between germline ends came to 11 bases. The CDR3 covers 13 residues. The CDR3 DNA follows: TGTGCCAGCAGCTTGGGACTAGTGGGGGAGCAGTTCTTC. Translated, it gives CASSLGLVGEQFF.

The chain links TRBV10-3 to TRBJ2-7, with 10 bases aligning to TRBD1. Trimming took 4 bases from V and 4 from J; bases not matched to a gene: 10. From germline, CDR1 is ENHRY and CDR2 SYGVKD. The CDR3 runs 16 residues. CDR3: CAISAGTGENIYEQYF. CDR3 in DNA: TGTGCCATCAGTGCGGGGACAGGGGAGAACATATACGAGCAGTACTTC.

The chain is built from TRBV7-6 and TRBJ2-5, with 7 bases that match TRBD2. Germline-derived CDR1 and CDR2 are SGHVS and FNYEAQ. The CDR3 covers 14 residues. With 1 base clipped from V and 4 bases from J, the junction kept 3 bases outside the gene matches. The CDR3 region is CASSLVGGGETQYF. The CDR3 DNA sequence: TGTGCCAGCAGCTTAGTTGGGGGGGGAGAGACCCAGTACTTC.

The chain uses TRBV6-5 and TRBJ2-1, with 8 bases fitting TRBD2. This CDR3 spans 14 amino acids. Germline V lookup: CDR1 MNHEY, CDR2 SVGAGI. V lost 8 bases and J lost 4; bases outside the gene matches: 7. CDR3 in DNA: TGTGCCAGCGTCGGTCCTAGCGGGTACAATGAGCAGTTCTTC. This translates into CASVGPSGYNEQFF.

This CDR3 reads CATSDLTTSGGGTDTQYF. The CDR3 region has the DNA TGTGCCACCAGTGACCTGACGACTAGCGGGGGGGGCACAGATACGCAGTATTTT. This sequence joins TRBV24-1 and TRBJ2-3; 14 positions match TRBD2. Germline trimming cut 4 bases from V and 1 base from J; bases unmatched to any gene: 6. The CDR3 contains 18 residues. Germline lookup yields CDR1 KGHDR and CDR2 SFDVKD.

This chain connects TRBV24-1 to TRBJ1-4, with 7 bases matching TRBD1. The CDR3 totals 13 residues. Germline V CDR1 and CDR2: KGHDR, SFDVKD. Unmatched junction bases numbered 3, after V lost 4 bases and J lost 8 bases. The CDR3 loop reads CATSDPGQEKLFF. Written as DNA, the CDR3 is TGTGCCACCAGTGACCCGGGACAGGAAAAACTGTTTTTT.

The chain recombines TRBV12-3 or TRBV12-4 with TRBJ2-3; D may be TRBD2 (6 bases). The CDR3 covers 13 residues. Trimming removed 7 bases at V and 3 bases at J, with 11 bases between. CDR3 in DNA: TGTGCCAGCACCCCGACTAGGACAGATACGCAGTATTTT. Translating gives CASTPTRTDTQYF.